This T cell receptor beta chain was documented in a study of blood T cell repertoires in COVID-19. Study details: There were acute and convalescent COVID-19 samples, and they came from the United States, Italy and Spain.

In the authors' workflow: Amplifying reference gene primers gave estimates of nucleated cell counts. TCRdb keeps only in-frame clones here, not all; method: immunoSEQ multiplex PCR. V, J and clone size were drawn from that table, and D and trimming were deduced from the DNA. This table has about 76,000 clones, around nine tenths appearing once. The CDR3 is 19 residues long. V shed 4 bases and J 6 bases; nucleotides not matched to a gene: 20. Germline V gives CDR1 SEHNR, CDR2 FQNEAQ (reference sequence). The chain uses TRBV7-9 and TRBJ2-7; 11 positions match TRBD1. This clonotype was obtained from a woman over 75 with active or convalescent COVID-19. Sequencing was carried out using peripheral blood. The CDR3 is CASSWAFGTGGNPGVEQYF. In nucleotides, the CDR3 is TGTGCCAGCAGCTGGGCTTTTGGGACAGGGGGAAACCCCGGTGTCGAGCAGTACTTC.